One and the same sample provided the 17 T cell receptor beta chains below, sequenced in a study of blood T cells in healthy people across ages. A second roughly 6 to 11 cycle PCR used barcoded and J-beta primers. MiXCR, applied by TCRdb to the 5' RACE reads, yields one record per CDR3 protein. The data hold roughly 1,100,000 distinct CDR3 sequences, with approximately 25% observed a single time. These data also featured in a second study, about T cells of mothers and their children.

Material for sequencing was blood. These receptors were collected from a girl aged 2 to 10 in good health.

The V call is TRBV12-3 or TRBV12-4, the J call TRBJ2-7; a possible D gene is TRBD2 (5 bases). The CDR3 is 16 residues long. V was trimmed by 5 bases and J by 6 bases, leaving 23 bases between them. The chain's CDR3 is CASSHAWGAGESEQYF. CDR3 coding DNA: TGTGCCAGCAGTCACGCTTGGGGAGCCGGGGAATCCGAGCAGTACTTC.

The chain combines TRBV6-6 with TRBJ2-1; 11 nucleotides align to TRBD2. The CDR3 runs to 16 residues. V was clipped by 0 bases and J by 4 bases; unmatched bases: 2. Germline V gene data show CDR1 as MNHNY and CDR2 as SVGAGI (reference sequence). The DNA of the CDR3 is TGTGCCAGCAGTTACTCTGGGACTAGCGGTTACAATGAGCAGTTCTTC. Encoded protein: CASSYSGTSGYNEQFF.

This sequence joins TRBV15 and TRBJ2-3; tentatively, D is TRBD1 or TRBD2 (5 bases each). The germline V and J ends were trimmed by 1 base and 0 bases, with 11 bases remaining between them. The length of the CDR3 is 16 residues. From germline, CDR1 is LNHNV and CDR2 YYDKDF (reference sequence). CDR3 amino acids: CATSRAGRVSTDTQYF. The CDR3 DNA reads TGTGCCACCAGCAGAGCGGGGCGGGTTAGCACAGATACGCAGTATTTT. The whole variable domain, remainder taken from reference TRBV15 and TRBJ2-3, is DAMVIQNPRYQVTQFGKPVTLSCSQTLNHNVMYWYQQKSSQAPKLLFHYYDKDFNNEADTPDNFQSRRPNTSFCFLDIRSPGLGDTAMYLCATSRAGRVSTDTQYFGPGTRLTVL.

This clonotype was observed a handful of times. The chain is built from TRBV29-1 and TRBJ2-5; 7 bases are shared with TRBD1. The length of the CDR3 is 13 residues. The germline CDR1 and CDR2 sequences are SQVTM and ANQGSEA. Trimming removed 3 bases from V and 2 bases from J; junction bases left unmatched: 3. The CDR3 nucleotides read TGCAGCGTTGACGACAGGGATCAAGAGACCCAGTACTTC. Amino acids: CSVDDRDQETQYF.

The table lists this clonotype with a few counts. The chain links TRBV19 to TRBJ2-4; no reliable D call. V was shortened by 4 bases and J by 0 bases, with 13 bases between the two germline ends. Germline V gene data show CDR1 as LNHDA and CDR2 as SQIVND (reference sequence). This CDR3 comprises 16 residues. The CDR3 sequence: CASSNSMKLAKNIQYF. The CDR3 DNA sequence: TGTGCCAGTAGTAACTCGATGAAACTAGCCAAAAACATTCAGTACTTC.

The CDR3 sequence is CASSQVSGRLPETQYF. The DNA for the CDR3 is TGTGCCAGCAGCCAAGTGTCGGGGAGGCTGCCGGAGACCCAGTACTTC. The gene calls are TRBV3-1 and TRBJ2-5; possible D gene TRBD2, 6 bases. This CDR3 is built from 16 residues. Germline CDR1 is LGHDT and CDR2 is YNNKEL (reference sequence). V was pared by 1 base and J by 5 bases, with 17 bases between.

CDR3 DNA: TGTGCCAGCAGTCCTTTAGCAGGACGGCTACTCTCTGGAAACACCATATATTTT. Translating it yields CASSPLAGRLLSGNTIYF. The chain employs TRBV7-2 and TRBJ1-3; no clear D gene. CDR1 is SGHTA, CDR2 FQGNSA, per germline. The V gene lost 6 bases and the J gene lost 0 bases, with 21 bases spanning the gap. The CDR3 covers 18 residues.

The rearrangement uses TRBV5-1 and TRBJ2-7; TRBD2 matches 9 bases. The CDR3 sequence is 16 residues long. Trimming at V came to 0 bases and at J to 4 bases, leaving 8 bases not matched to a gene. CDR1 SGHRS and CDR2 YFSETQ come from the germline V gene. CDR3 bases: TGCGCCAGCAGCTTGGGTCCTAGCGGGGAATGGTACGAGCAGTACTTC. This sequence encodes CASSLGPSGEWYEQYF.

A remark on this clonotype: Being one base from a much bigger clone, this may be a read error. Written as DNA, the CDR3 is TGTGCCATCAGTGAGGGGGCAACTAATGAAAAACTGTTTTTT. Protein: CAISEGATNEKLFF. V gene TRBV10-3 combines with J gene TRBJ1-4; D ambiguous. Germline CDR1 is ENHRY and CDR2 is SYGVKD. CDR3 length: 14 residues. V was shortened by 2 bases and J by 0 bases, with 4 bases between the two germline ends.

The table lists this clonotype with a few counts. J is TRBJ1-2 and V is TRBV20-1, with 7 bases identical to TRBD1. The V gene end was trimmed by 4 bases and the J gene end by 4 bases; junction bases not matched to a gene: 9. CDR3 size: 14 residues. Germline assignment: CDR1 DFQATT and CDR2 SNEGSKA (reference sequence). CDR3 in amino acids: CSAIRDRDSYGYTF. In nucleotides, the CDR3 is TGCAGTGCTATCCGGGACAGAGATTCCTATGGCTACACCTTC.

The CDR3 reads CATPQTESYNEQFF. In DNA, the CDR3 is TGTGCCACGCCTCAAACGGAAAGCTACAATGAGCAGTTCTTC. This sequence joins TRBV2 and TRBJ2-1; D gene uncertain. The germline V gene encodes CDR1 SNHLY and CDR2 FYNNEI. The CDR3 length is 14 residues. V lost 10 bases and J lost 3, with 16 bases in between.

This clonotype was observed a few times. The junction departs from germline at one end; a sequencing error may be responsible. The chain is built from TRBV4-2 and TRBJ2-7, with a possible D match to TRBD1 (6 bases). The CDR3 runs 16 residues. Germline V CDR1 and CDR2: LGHNA, YNFKEQ. The CDR3 DNA follows: TGTGCCAGCGGCCAAGGGTCAGGGGATAAAAGCTACGAGCAGTACTTC. Its translation is CASGQGSGDKSYEQYF.

V is TRBV12-3 or TRBV12-4 and J is TRBJ1-1; TRBD1 matches 8 bases. J lost 10 bases, V lost 3 bases, and 7 bases had no gene match. The CDR3 length is 13 residues. The CDR3, as DNA: TGTGCCAGCAGTTTGGACAGGGAGTCGCTAGCTTTCTTT. Translated, it gives CASSLDRESLAFF.

The V gene is TRBV15, the J gene TRBJ2-1; 7 bases are shared with TRBD2. CDR3 length equals 17 residues. J was trimmed by 2 bases and V by 0 bases; bases with no gene match: 7. Germline V CDR1 and CDR2: LNHNV, YYDKDF (reference sequence). For the CDR3, the DNA is TGTGCCACCAGCAGAGATGTAACTAGCGAGGCCTACAATGAGCAGTTCTTC. This translates into CATSRDVTSEAYNEQFF.

CDR3 protein: CSAGVSEGTSNSYNEQFF. In nucleotides, the CDR3 is TGCAGTGCTGGAGTCAGTGAAGGGACTAGCAACTCCTACAATGAGCAGTTCTTC. The chain has TRBV20-1 and TRBJ2-1; 9 bases agree with TRBD2. The V gene end was trimmed by 5 bases and the J gene end by 0 bases; junction bases not matched to a gene: 14. Germline values: CDR1 DFQATT, CDR2 SNEGSKA (reference sequence). The CDR3 runs 18 residues.

The chain carries TRBV15 and TRBJ2-5; the D gene is possibly TRBD2 (6 bases). Germline loops: CDR1 LNHNV, CDR2 YYDKDF (reference sequence). The ends were cut back, 9 bases at V and 3 bases at J, with 8 bases in the middle. The CDR3 loop spans 11 amino acids. CDR3 loop: CATRGEETQYF. The CDR3 bases are TGTGCCACGCGGGGAGAAGAGACCCAGTACTTC.

This clonotype was detected only a few times. This chain links TRBV7-9 with TRBJ2-5, with D hard to call. V gave up 1 base and J gave up 6 bases, with 9 bases separating them. Germline loops: CDR1 SEHNR, CDR2 FQNEAQ (reference sequence). The CDR3 is made up of 13 amino acids. The DNA for the CDR3 is TGTGCCAGCAGCTTAGACCTGCACAAGACCCAGTACTTC. This codes for CASSLDLHKTQYF.